The present T cell receptor (beta chain) was sequenced within a study of blood T cell repertoires in COVID-19. The table came from immunoSEQ multiplex PCR; TCRdb's copy has only in-frame clones and leaves some out. In the table there are roughly 150,000 clones, 70% to 80% of which are singletons. With V trimmed by 6 bases and J by 11 bases, 6 bases remained unmatched. Germline CDR1 and CDR2: MNHEY and SVGAGI. This CDR3 has 12 residues. The rearrangement links TRBV6-5 to TRBJ1-5, with 8 nucleotides matching TRBD1. This clonotype was sampled from a man in his 60s who had recovered from COVID-19. The sample was peripheral blood. CDR3 region: CASRPPQGAQHF. CDR3 sequence (DNA): TGTGCCAGCAGACCACCACAGGGGGCCCAGCATTTT.